Listed below are T cell receptor beta chains from one sample, sequenced in a study of T cells in Graves' hyperthyroidism and ophthalmopathy. TCRdb used MiXCR to reprocess the multiplex PCR reads, holding one entry per CDR3 protein. The sample has under 350,000 distinct CDR3 sequences; roughly 13% are singletons. The material sequenced was blood. The receptors were gathered from a woman in her thirties with Graves' hyperthyroidism that later progressed to Graves' ophthalmopathy. The CDR3 runs from the conserved cysteine through the conserved F or W. A D gene is named only where the DNA matches it firmly. Rows may omit the clone size; those that give it use once, few, many or a size class.

D gene,V gene,clone size,J gene,CDR3 DNA,CDR3 protein
TRBD1,TRBV4-1,NA,TRBJ1-4,TGCGCCAGCAGCCGCGGGACAGTGGAAAAACTGTTTTTT,CASSRGTVEKLFF
TRBD1,TRBV6-5,many,TRBJ1-2,TGTGCCAGCAGTTACGGTTCCCCCCGGACAGGCTATGATGGCTACACCTTC,CASSYGSPRTGYDGYTF
NA,TRBV3-1,NA,TRBJ1-5,TGTGCCAGCAGCCAAGCGGCAGGGGAAAATCAGCCCCAGCATTTT,CASSQAAGENQPQHF
NA,TRBV5-1,many,TRBJ2-1,TGCGCCAGCAGCTCTATAGAGGACAGCGAGCAGTTCTTC,CASSSIEDSEQFF
NA,TRBV6-2/TRBV6-3,few,TRBJ2-5,TGTGCCAGCAGCCCCAGTAGCGAGACCCAGTACTTC,CASSPSSETQYF
TRBD1,TRBV20-1,NA,TRBJ2-5,TGCAGTGCTCCCCCAGGGGGCTTAGAGACCCAGTACTTC,CSAPPGGLETQYF
TRBD1,TRBV18,many,TRBJ1-5,TGTGCCAGCTCACCAGGACAGGATCAGCCCCAGCATTTT,CASSPGQDQPQHF
NA,TRBV10-3,few,TRBJ2-7,TGTGCCATCAGTGATTGGGACTACGAGCAGTACTTC,CAISDWDYEQYF
NA,TRBV27,many,TRBJ2-6,TGTGCCAGCAGTTTCGCGGTCTCTGGGGCCAACGTCCTGACTTTC,CASSFAVSGANVLTF
NA,TRBV15,many,TRBJ2-7,TGTGCCACCAGCAGCTCCTTTCGGAGCTCCTACGAGCAGTACTTC,CATSSSFRSSYEQYF